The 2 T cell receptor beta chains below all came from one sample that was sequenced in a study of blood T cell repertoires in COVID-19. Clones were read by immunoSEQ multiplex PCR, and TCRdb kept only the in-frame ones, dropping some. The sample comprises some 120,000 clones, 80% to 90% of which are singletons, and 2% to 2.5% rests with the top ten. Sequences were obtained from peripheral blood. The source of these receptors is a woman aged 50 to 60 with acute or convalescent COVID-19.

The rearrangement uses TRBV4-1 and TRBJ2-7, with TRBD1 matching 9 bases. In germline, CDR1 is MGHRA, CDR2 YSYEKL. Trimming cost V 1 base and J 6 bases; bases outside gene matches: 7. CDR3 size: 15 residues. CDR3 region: CASSQAGQGVLEQYF. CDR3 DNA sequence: TGCGCCAGCAGCCAAGCGGGACAGGGAGTACTCGAGCAGTACTTC.

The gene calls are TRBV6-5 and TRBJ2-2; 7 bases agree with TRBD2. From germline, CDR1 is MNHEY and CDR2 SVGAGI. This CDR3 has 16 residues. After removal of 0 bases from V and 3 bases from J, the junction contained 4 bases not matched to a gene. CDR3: CASSYSYGGDTGELFF. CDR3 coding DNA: TGTGCCAGCAGTTACTCGTATGGGGGGGACACCGGGGAGCTGTTTTTT.